These 12 T cell receptor beta chains came from one sample sequenced in a study of blood T cell repertoires in COVID-19. TCRdb's table, derived via immunoSEQ multiplex PCR, lists solely in-frame clones and lacks some. Of some 88,000 clones listed, 91% are singletons. Sequencing was carried out using peripheral blood. The source of these receptors is a human donor with active COVID-19. The donor label of this sample is uncertain.

The gene calls are TRBV10-2 and TRBJ2-1; 10 positions agree with TRBD2. J gave up 4 bases and V 4 bases, and 7 bases lay outside the gene matches. CDR3 length: 16 amino acids. Per the germline V gene, CDR1 is WSHSY and CDR2 is SAAADI. The CDR3 DNA is TGCGCCAGCAGTGGACCAGCGGGGGGGCCTTACAATGAGCAGTTCTTC. Translation: CASSGPAGGPYNEQFF.

This clone turned up a few times. The rearrangement links TRBV27 to TRBJ1-1, with TRBD1 matching over 7 bases. The V gene's germline CDR1 is MNHEY and CDR2 SMNVEV (reference sequence). The CDR3 is 15 residues long. J was trimmed by 5 bases and V by 1 base; bases with no gene match: 7. In DNA form, the CDR3 reads TGTGCCAGCAGTTTATACCCCTCCAGGGGGACTGAAGCTTTCTTT. Translated, it gives CASSLYPSRGTEAFF.

The V call is TRBV7-2, the J call TRBJ2-7, with TRBD2 matching 10 bases. The CDR3 has 14 amino acids. V shed 4 bases and J 2 bases; nucleotides not matched to a gene: 2. Germline assignment: CDR1 SGHTA and CDR2 FQGNSA. CDR3 nucleotides: TGTGCCAGCAGCTCAGCGGGGGGGCCCTACGAGCAGTACTTC. Its translation is CASSSAGGPYEQYF.

This clone has a single count. The V and J genes are TRBV6-6 and TRBJ1-1; D is unclear. V was trimmed by 0 bases and J by 6 bases, leaving 8 bases between them. This CDR3 comprises 13 residues. Looked up from germline, CDR1 is MNHNY and CDR2 is SVGAGI (reference sequence). In nucleotides, the CDR3 is TGTGCCAGCAGTTACTCCTCCGGGGCTGAAGCTTTCTTT. It specifies CASSYSSGAEAFF.

The chain uses TRBV15 and TRBJ2-1; TRBD2 matches at 15 bases. The V gene end was trimmed by 3 bases and the J gene end by 4 bases; junction bases not matched to a gene: 1. This CDR3 spans 16 amino acids. CDR1 is LNHNV and CDR2 is YYDKDF in the germline V gene (reference sequence). CDR3 DNA: TGTGCCACCAGCAGGGGGACTAGCGGGGGGTACAATGAGCAGTTCTTC. It codes for CATSRGTSGGYNEQFF.

The V and J genes are TRBV7-3 and TRBJ2-2; D is ambiguous. Trimming shortened V by 5 bases and J by 7 bases, and 11 bases separated the two germline ends. CDR3 size: 13 residues. The germline V gene has CDR1 SGHTA and CDR2 FQGTGA. Here the CDR3 DNA reads TGTGCCAGCAGCCCAGGTCCAGTCGGGGAGCTGTTTTTT. It encodes CASSPGPVGELFF.

The chain carries TRBV5-1 and TRBJ2-1; 9 bases align to TRBD1. CDR3 length: 16 amino acids. With V trimmed by 1 base and J by 10 bases, 12 bases remained unmatched. In germline, CDR1 is SGHRS, CDR2 YFSETQ. The DNA for the CDR3 is TGCGCCAGCAGCTTGATTGACAGGGGGAGGACATCCGAGCAGTTCTTC. This translates into CASSLIDRGRTSEQFF. Based on the CDR3 plus reference TRBV5-1 and TRBJ2-1, the full variable domain is KAGVTQTPRYLIKTRGQQVTLSCSPISGHRSVSWYQQTPGQGLQFLFEYFSETQRNKGNFPGRFSGRQFSNSRSEMNVSTLELGDSALYLCASSLIDRGRTSEQFFGPGTRLTVL.

V and J are TRBV11-2 and TRBJ1-6; D not certain. The CDR3 loop spans 15 amino acids. Trimming left V 0 bases short and J 6 bases short, with 9 bases between. Germline V CDR1 and CDR2: SGHAT, FQNNGV. This CDR3 is CASSLDRTFNSPLHF. Written as DNA, the CDR3 is TGTGCCAGCAGCTTAGATCGGACTTTTAATTCACCCCTCCACTTT.

This rearrangement joins TRBV25-1 to TRBJ2-5, with a possible D match to TRBD1 (6 bases). This CDR3 contains 17 residues. V gave up 3 bases and J gave up 5 bases, with 22 bases separating them. CDR1 is MGHDK, CDR2 SYGVNS, per germline. The CDR3 DNA follows: TGTGCCAGCAGTGATCCCCAGGGGCCTTCCCTTTATGAGACCCAGTACTTC. This codes for CASSDPQGPSLYETQYF.

The rearrangement joins TRBV6-6 to TRBJ2-7; 7 bases line up with TRBD1. From germline, CDR1 is MNHNY and CDR2 SVGAGI (reference sequence). Trimming took 5 bases from V and 0 from J; bases not matched to a gene: 7. This CDR3 comprises 15 residues. CDR3: CASSPRGPLSYEQYF. The CDR3 region has the DNA TGTGCCAGCAGTCCAAGGGGGCCCCTCTCCTACGAGCAGTACTTC.

A few counts support this clone. The identical CDR3 is also encoded by other nucleotide sequences in the sample. The chain uses TRBV11-2 and TRBJ1-4; TRBD1 aligns across 11 bases. The V segment lost 5 bases and the J segment 8 bases; nucleotides outside the gene matches: 4. CDR3 length: 14 amino acids. The germline CDR1 and CDR2 sequences are SGHAT and FQNNGV. In DNA form, the CDR3 reads TGTGCCAGCAGCCGGACAGGGGGCGAGGAAAAACTGTTTTTT. Translated: CASSRTGGEEKLFF.

This sequence joins TRBV27 and TRBJ2-5; 11 nucleotides line up with TRBD1. This CDR3 spans 14 amino acids. V trimming: 6 bases; J trimming: 5 bases; junction bases outside the gene matches: 5. Germline V lookup: CDR1 MNHEY, CDR2 SMNVEV (reference sequence). Here the CDR3 DNA reads TGTGCCAGCAGCTCGGACAGGGGGCTGGAGACCCAGTACTTC. Amino acids: CASSSDRGLETQYF.